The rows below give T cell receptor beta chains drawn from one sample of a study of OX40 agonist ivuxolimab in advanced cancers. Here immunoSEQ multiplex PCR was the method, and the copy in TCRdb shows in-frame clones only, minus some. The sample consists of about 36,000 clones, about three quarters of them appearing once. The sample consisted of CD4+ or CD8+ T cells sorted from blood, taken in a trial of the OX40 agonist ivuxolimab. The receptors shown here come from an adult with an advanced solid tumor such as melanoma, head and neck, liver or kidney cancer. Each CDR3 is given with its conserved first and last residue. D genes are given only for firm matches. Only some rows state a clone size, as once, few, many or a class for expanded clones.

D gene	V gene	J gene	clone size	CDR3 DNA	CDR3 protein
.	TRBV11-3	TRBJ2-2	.	TGTGCCAGCAGCCCTGGGGACACGAACACCGGGGAGCTGTTTTTT	CASSPGDTNTGELFF
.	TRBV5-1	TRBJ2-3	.	TGCGCCAGCAGCTTGGCGCTCCCCACAGATACGCAGTATTTT	CASSLALPTDTQYF
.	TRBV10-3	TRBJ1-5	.	TGTGCCATCAGTGAGTCGGGCGGTAGCAATCAGCCCCAGCATTTT	CAISESGGSNQPQHF
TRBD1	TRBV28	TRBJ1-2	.	TGTGCCACCAGACAGGGGAGGTATGGCTACACCTTC	CATRQGRYGYTF
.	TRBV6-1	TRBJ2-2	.	TGTGCCAGCGTCGCGGGACAGCCGAACACCGGGGAGCTGTTTTTT	CASVAGQPNTGELFF
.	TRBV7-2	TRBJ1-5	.	TGTGCCAGCAGCCCCCCTGGGACCAGGAATCAGCCCCAGCATTTT	CASSPPGTRNQPQHF
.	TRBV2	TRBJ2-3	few	TGTGCCAGCACGAGGGATAGAGAGGCGTCAGATACGCAGTATTTT	CASTRDREASDTQYF
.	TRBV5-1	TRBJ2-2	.	TGCGCCAGCAGCTTGGACGGTTGGGCGGGGCCGGGGAACACCGGGGAGCTGTTTTTT	CASSLDGWAGPGNTGELFF
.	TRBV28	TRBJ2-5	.	TGTGCCAGCAGTCCCAGGGGACTATCAAGGGGGACCCAGTACTTC	CASSPRGLSRGTQYF
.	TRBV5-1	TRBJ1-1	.	TGCGCCAGCAGCCCACGCAGGGGGAACACTGAAGCTTTCTTT	CASSPRRGNTEAFF
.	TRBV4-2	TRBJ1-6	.	TGTGCCAGCAGCCAATCCTATAATTCACCCCTCCACTTT	CASSQSYNSPLHF
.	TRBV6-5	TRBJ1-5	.	TGTGCCAGCAGTTACTCCGGGAGGCCAAATCAGCCCCAGCATTTT	CASSYSGRPNQPQHF
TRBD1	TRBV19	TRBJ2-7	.	TGTGCCAGTAGTATAGATGGTCGACAGGGAATCTACGAGCAGTACTTC	CASSIDGRQGIYEQYF
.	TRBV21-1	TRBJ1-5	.	TGTGCCAGCAGCAAAGTTCAACCCGGGGAGGGGGCGATTTTAGAGAATCAGCCCCAGCATTTT	CASSKVQPGEGAILENQPQHF
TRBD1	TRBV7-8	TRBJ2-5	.	TGTGCCAGCAGCTTAGACAGGGGCGGAGAGACCCAGTACTTC	CASSLDRGGETQYF